This TCR beta chain was captured by sequencing in a study of blood T cells in healthy people across ages. Then a second PCR, running about 6 to 12 cycles, was carried out with a sample-barcoded 5' primer and a J-beta primer mix. A 12-random-nucleotide template-switch adaptor tagged each cDNA molecule. TCRdb re-called the 5' RACE reads with MiXCR, one entry per CDR3 protein. The sample holds 2 million or so distinct CDR3 sequences, 49% seen once. Germline V gene data show CDR1 as MNHEY and CDR2 as SMNVEV (reference sequence). CDR3 length: 16 residues. The germline V and J ends were trimmed by 6 bases and 4 bases, with 16 bases remaining between them.

The sequence came from a woman aged 40-49 years in good health. This chain connects TRBV27 to TRBJ2-6, with D possibly being TRBD2 (6 bases). The sequenced sample was blood. The CDR3 DNA sequence: TGTGCCAGCAGCCGGCGGTCGGAGGGGGGGGCCAACGTCCTGACTTTC. The encoded protein is CASSRRSEGGANVLTF.